The T cell receptor (beta chain) under discussion was sequenced for a study of T cell responses to AZD1222 COVID-19 vaccine. Method: immunoSEQ multiplex PCR; TCRdb's copy keeps in-frame clones and lacks some. The sample includes 210,000 or so clones, approximately 94% of them seen just once. Per the germline V gene, CDR1 is SGHRS and CDR2 is YFSETQ. The V segment lost 4 bases and the J segment 5 bases; nucleotides outside the gene matches: 17. This CDR3 is 18 amino acids long. The V call is TRBV5-1, the J call TRBJ1-4, with 7 bases matching TRBD1. The TCR originated in an adult who received the MenACWY meningococcal vaccine as a control. The material was peripheral blood, obtained 28 days after the second dose of the MenACWY control vaccine. The CDR3 sequence is CASSLGQEARSGNEKLFF. The CDR3 bases are TGCGCCAGCAGCCTAGGACAGGAAGCCCGGTCGGGGAATGAAAAACTGTTTTTT.